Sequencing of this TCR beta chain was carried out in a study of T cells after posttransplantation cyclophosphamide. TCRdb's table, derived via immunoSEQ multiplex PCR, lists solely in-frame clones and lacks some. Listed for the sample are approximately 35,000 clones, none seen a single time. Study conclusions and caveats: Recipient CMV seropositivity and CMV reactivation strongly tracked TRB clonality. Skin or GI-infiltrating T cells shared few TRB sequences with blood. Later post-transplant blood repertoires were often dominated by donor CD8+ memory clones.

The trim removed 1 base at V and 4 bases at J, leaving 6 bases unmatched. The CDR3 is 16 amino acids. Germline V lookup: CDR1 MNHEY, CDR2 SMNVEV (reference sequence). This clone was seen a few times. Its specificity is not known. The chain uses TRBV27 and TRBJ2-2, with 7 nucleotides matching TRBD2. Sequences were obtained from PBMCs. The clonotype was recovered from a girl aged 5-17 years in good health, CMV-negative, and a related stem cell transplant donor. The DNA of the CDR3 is TGTGCCAGCAGTTTATATTTGCCGGGGGGCACCGGGGAGCTGTTTTTT. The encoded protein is CASSLYLPGGTGELFF.